This T cell receptor beta chain was retrieved from a study of T cells in Graves' hyperthyroidism and ophthalmopathy. The CDR3 runs 14 residues. V was clipped by 5 bases and J by 5 bases; unmatched bases: 9. Germline V gene lookup returns CDR1 SGHTA and CDR2 FQGNSA. Amplified TCR beta CDR3 regions came from RNA transcripts. First-round RT-PCR targeting the TCR CDR3 was performed with the HTBI primer set. TCRdb ran MiXCR on the multiplex PCR reads and lists one entry per CDR3 protein. The top ten clones hold approximately 5.8% of a sample with 400,000 to 500,000 distinct CDR3 sequences, roughly 15% of them seen once. The patients, who ranged from 18 to 65 in age, presented with newly diagnosed hyperthyroidism lasting under 2 months. Whole-study results and caveats: Blood held most thyroid clonotypes expanded above 0.001 frequency. Before onset, by a median of around 6.1 months, the model predicted ophthalmopathy.

This clonotype was seen ten or more times. As yet, its antigen is unknown. The V gene is TRBV7-2, the J gene TRBJ2-7, with 7 positions matching TRBD2. This TCR derives from a woman aged 18-29 years with Graves' hyperthyroidism. Sequenced: blood. DNA for the CDR3: TGTGCCAGCAGCCCCTCGATAAGCGGGAACGAGCAGTACTTC. Translated, it gives CASSPSISGNEQYF.